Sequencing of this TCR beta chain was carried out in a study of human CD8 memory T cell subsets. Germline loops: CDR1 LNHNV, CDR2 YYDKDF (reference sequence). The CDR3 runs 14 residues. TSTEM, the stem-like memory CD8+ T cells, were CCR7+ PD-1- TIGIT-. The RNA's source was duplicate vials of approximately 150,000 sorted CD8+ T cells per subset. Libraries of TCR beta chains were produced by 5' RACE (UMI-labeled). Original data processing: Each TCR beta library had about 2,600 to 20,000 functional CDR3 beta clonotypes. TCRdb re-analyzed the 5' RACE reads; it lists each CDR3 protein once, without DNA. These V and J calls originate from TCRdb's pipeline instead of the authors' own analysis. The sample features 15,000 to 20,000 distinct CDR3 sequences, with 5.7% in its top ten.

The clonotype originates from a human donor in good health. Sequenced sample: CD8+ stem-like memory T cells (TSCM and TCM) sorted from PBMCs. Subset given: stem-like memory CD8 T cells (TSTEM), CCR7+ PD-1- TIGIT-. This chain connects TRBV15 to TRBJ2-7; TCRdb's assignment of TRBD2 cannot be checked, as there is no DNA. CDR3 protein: CATALAGRTYEQYF. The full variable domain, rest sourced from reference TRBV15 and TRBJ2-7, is DAMVIQNPRYQVTQFGKPVTLSCSQTLNHNVMYWYQQKSSQAPKLLFHYYDKDFNNEADTPDNFQSRRPNTSFCFLDIRSPGLGDTAMYLCATALAGRTYEQYFGPGTRLTVT.